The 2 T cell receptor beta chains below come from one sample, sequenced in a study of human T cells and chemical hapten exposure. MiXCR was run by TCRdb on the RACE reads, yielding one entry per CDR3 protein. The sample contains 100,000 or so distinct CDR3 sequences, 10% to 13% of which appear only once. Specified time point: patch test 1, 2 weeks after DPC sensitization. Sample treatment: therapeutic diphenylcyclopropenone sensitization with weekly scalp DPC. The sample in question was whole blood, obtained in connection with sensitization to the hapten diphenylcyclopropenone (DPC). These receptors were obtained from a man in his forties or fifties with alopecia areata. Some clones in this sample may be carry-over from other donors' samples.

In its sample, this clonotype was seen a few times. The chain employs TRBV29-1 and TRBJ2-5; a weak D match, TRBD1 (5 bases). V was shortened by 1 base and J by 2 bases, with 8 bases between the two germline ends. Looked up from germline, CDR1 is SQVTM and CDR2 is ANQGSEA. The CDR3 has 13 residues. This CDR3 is CSVEVTVQETQYF. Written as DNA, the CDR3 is TGCAGCGTTGAAGTGACAGTTCAAGAGACCCAGTACTTC.

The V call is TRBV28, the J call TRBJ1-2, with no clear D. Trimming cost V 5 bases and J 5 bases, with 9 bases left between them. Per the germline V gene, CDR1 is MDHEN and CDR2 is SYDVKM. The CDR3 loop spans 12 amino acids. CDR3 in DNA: TGTGCCAGCAGTCAGACACAGTATGGCTACACCTTC. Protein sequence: CASSQTQYGYTF.